The 13 T cell receptor beta chains presented below share a single source sample, sequenced in a study of T-cell reconstitution after alpha-beta-depleted transplantation in children. During its preparation, the TCRbeta library received unique molecular identifiers. TCRdb used MiXCR to reprocess the PCR reads, holding one entry per CDR3 protein. This table holds approximately 510,000 distinct CDR3 sequences, 15% to 20% found once. This sample comprised PBMCs from the stem cell graft donor, obtained from the stem cell graft. The receptors originated from a human donor who donated a stem cell graft to a child with acute lymphoblastic leukemia.

The genes are TRBV5-4 and TRBJ2-7; D is unclear. The CDR3 extends over 14 amino acids. Trimming shortened V by 3 bases and J by 2 bases, and 12 bases separated the two germline ends. Germline V gene lookup returns CDR1 SGHNT and CDR2 YYREEE (reference sequence). Here the CDR3 reads CASSSGSIPYEQYF. For the CDR3, the DNA is TGTGCCAGCAGCTCCGGGTCCATCCCCTACGAGCAGTACTTC.

Only a few counts were recorded for this clonotype. The CDR3 here is CASSYSTGGLYGYTF. In nucleotides, the CDR3 is TGTGCCAGCAGTTACTCGACAGGGGGCCTCTATGGCTACACCTTC. The rearrangement joins TRBV6-5 to TRBJ1-2; 10 nucleotides match TRBD1. The germline V gene encodes CDR1 MNHEY and CDR2 SVGAGI. Germline trimming cut 0 bases from V and 4 bases from J; bases unmatched to any gene: 2. This CDR3 has 15 residues.

The genes are TRBV19 and TRBJ1-5; perhaps TRBD1 as D (5 bases). With 5 bases removed from V and 0 bases from J, the gap between germline ends came to 11 bases. Germline V gene data show CDR1 as LNHDA and CDR2 as SQIVND (reference sequence). The CDR3 consists of 15 residues. DNA of the CDR3: TGTGCCAGTAGTCCCCGCGGGGGTAGCAATCAGCCCCAGCATTTT. Translating it yields CASSPRGGSNQPQHF.

The chain is built from TRBV18 and TRBJ1-5, with D maybe TRBD1 (6 bases). The CDR3 consists of 13 residues. Trimming removed 1 base at V and 9 bases at J, with 10 bases between. Germline V gene data show CDR1 as KGHSH and CDR2 as LQKENI. The chain's CDR3 is CASSPLTGWPQHF. The CDR3 DNA reads TGTGCCAGCTCACCACTTACAGGGTGGCCCCAGCATTTT.

This clonotype was seen at least ten times. The V and J genes are TRBV4-1 and TRBJ2-7; D is perhaps TRBD2 (5 bases). Trimming removed 2 bases at V and 6 bases at J, with 11 bases between. Germline-derived CDR1 and CDR2 are MGHRA and YSYEKL. This CDR3 comprises 13 residues. The CDR3 here is CASSQRGLSEQYF. In DNA, the CDR3 is TGCGCCAGCAGCCAACGGGGTCTCTCCGAGCAGTACTTC.

The chain links TRBV27 to TRBJ1-5; D is undetermined. Trimming cost V 5 bases and J 8 bases, with 16 bases left between them. The CDR3 totals 14 residues. Germline CDR1 MNHEY, CDR2 SMNVEV (reference sequence). CDR3 nucleotides: TGTGCCAGCAGTGGGTTTTTGGGTCATGAGCCCCAGCATTTT. Translating it yields CASSGFLGHEPQHF.

This clonotype was seen only a few times. The chain has TRBV7-3 and TRBJ2-3; 8 bases match TRBD2. From germline, CDR1 is SGHTA and CDR2 FQGTGA. The CDR3 has 13 amino acids. The V and J ends lost 4 bases and 5 bases, in that order; junction bases with no gene match: 2. Here the CDR3 reads CASSSGGGDTQYF. In nucleotides, the CDR3 is TGTGCCAGCAGCTCGGGAGGGGGAGATACGCAGTATTTT.

This clonotype was seen only a few times. The genes are TRBV6-1 and TRBJ2-5; D unresolved. This CDR3 region has 12 residues. V lost 1 base to trimming and J lost 9 bases, with 9 bases between them. Germline CDR1 and CDR2: MNHNS and SASEGT. CDR3 bases: TGTGCCAGCAGTGAAGTAGCCGGATCCCAGTACTTC. Its protein product is CASSEVAGSQYF.

This clonotype was counted a few times. The CDR3 DNA reads TGCCTTAGCCCGGGGGGCGCGGAGCCGTGGGGCTACACCTTC. The encoded protein is CLSPGGAEPWGYTF. The chain joins TRBV20-1 to TRBJ1-2; tentatively, D is TRBD1 (6 bases). Germline lookup yields CDR1 DFQATT and CDR2 SNEGSKA (reference sequence). CDR3 length equals 14 residues.

The chain employs TRBV20-1 and TRBJ2-4, with TRBD2 matching 8 bases. Per the germline V gene, CDR1 is DFQATT and CDR2 is SNEGSKA (reference sequence). CDR3 length equals 14 residues. In nucleotides, the CDR3 is TGCAGCGCAAGCGGGAGTCGGGCCAAAAACATTCAGTACTTC. This translates into CSASGSRAKNIQYF.

This chain joins TRBV27 and TRBJ2-7; TRBD2 matches at 8 bases. Germline CDR1 MNHEY, CDR2 SMNVEV (reference sequence). Trimming cost V 5 bases and J 4 bases; bases outside gene matches: 4. There are 13 residues in the CDR3. For the CDR3, the DNA is TGTGCCAGCAGTCGAGCGGGAGTATACGAGCAGTACTTC. Protein sequence: CASSRAGVYEQYF.

The rearrangement uses TRBV15 and TRBJ1-5, with D possibly TRBD1 on 6 matching bases. The CDR3 runs 14 residues. V was trimmed by 4 bases and J by 5 bases, leaving 12 bases between them. Germline V lookup: CDR1 LNHNV, CDR2 YYDKDF (reference sequence). Here the CDR3 reads CATSTGRGDQPQHF. CDR3 bases: TGTGCCACCAGCACGGGCAGGGGCGATCAGCCCCAGCATTTT.

This clonotype was counted only a few times. The chain carries TRBV4-1 and TRBJ1-2; tentatively, D is TRBD1 (6 bases). This CDR3 region has 14 residues. V dropped 1 base and J dropped 7 bases, with 13 bases sitting between them. The germline CDR1 and CDR2 sequences are MGHRA and YSYEKL. CDR3 DNA: TGCGCCAGCAGCCAAGGAGTTTCGGGGGCTGGCTACACCTTC. Its protein product is CASSQGVSGAGYTF.